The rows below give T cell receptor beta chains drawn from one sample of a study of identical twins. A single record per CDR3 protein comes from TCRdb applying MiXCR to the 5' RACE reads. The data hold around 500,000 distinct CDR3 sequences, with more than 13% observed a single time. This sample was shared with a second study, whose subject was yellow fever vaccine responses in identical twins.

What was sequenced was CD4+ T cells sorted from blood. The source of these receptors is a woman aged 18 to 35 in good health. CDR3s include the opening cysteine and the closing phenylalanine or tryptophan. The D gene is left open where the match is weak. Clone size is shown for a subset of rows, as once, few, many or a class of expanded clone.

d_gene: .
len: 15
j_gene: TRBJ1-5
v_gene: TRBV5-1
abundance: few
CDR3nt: TGCGCCAGCAGCTTGGGGGGGACCGGCGTTCAGCCCCAGCATTTT
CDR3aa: CASSLGGTGVQPQHF

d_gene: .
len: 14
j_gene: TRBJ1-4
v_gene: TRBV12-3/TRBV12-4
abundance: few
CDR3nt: TGTGCCAGCAGTCTGGACGGATTTAATGAAAAACTGTTTTTT
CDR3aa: CASSLDGFNEKLFF

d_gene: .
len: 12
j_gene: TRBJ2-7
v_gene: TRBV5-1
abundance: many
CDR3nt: TGCGCCAGCAGGGCTGACTCCTACGAGCAGTACTTC
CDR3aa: CASRADSYEQYF

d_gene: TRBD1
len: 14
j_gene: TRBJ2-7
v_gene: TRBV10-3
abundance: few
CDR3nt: TGTGCCATCAGTGTGGGACAGGGGGCCCACGAGCAGTACTTC
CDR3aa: CAISVGQGAHEQYF

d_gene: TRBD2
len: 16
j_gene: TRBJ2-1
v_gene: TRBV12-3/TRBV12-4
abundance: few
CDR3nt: TGTGCCAGCACCTTCCTGGGGACTAGCCGACACAATGAGCAGTTCTTC
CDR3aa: CASTFLGTSRHNEQFF

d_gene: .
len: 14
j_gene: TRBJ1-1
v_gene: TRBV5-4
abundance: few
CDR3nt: TGTGCCAGCAGCTTGACGGTCGGCAGCACTGAAGCTTTCTTT
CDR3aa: CASSLTVGSTEAFF

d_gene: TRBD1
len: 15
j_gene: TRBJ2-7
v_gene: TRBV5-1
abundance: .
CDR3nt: TGCGCCAGCAGCATACAGGGGGCTAGCTCCTACGAGCAGTACTTC
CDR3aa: CASSIQGASSYEQYF

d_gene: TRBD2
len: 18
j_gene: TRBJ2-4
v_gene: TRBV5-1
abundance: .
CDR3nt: TGCGCCAGCAGCGAAGACGGGACTAGCGGGAGAGGTAAAAACATTCAGTACTTC
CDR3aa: CASSEDGTSGRGKNIQYF

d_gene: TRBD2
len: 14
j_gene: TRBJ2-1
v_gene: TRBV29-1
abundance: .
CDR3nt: TGCAGCGGCGGACTAGCGGGGGCTTCAAATGAGCAGTTCTTC
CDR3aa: CSGGLAGASNEQFF

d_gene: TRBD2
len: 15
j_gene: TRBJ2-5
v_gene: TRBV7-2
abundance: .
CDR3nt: TGTGCCAGCAGCACCTCTAGCGGGAGTGGAAGGACCCAGTACTTC
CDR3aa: CASSTSSGSGRTQYF

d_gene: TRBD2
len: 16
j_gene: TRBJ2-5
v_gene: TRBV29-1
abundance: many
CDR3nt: TGCAGCGTGGCCCCTCTGGGACTAGCGGGAGTTGAGACCCAGTACTTC
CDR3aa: CSVAPLGLAGVETQYF

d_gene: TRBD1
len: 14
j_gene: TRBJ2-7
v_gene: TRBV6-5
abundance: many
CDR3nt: TGTGCCAGCAGTTACGACAGGGATCGCTACGAGCAGTACTTC
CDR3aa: CASSYDRDRYEQYF

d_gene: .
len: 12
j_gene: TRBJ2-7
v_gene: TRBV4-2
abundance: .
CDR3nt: TGTGCCAGCAGCCCCAGCAGTAGGGAGCAGTACTTC
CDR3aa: CASSPSSREQYF

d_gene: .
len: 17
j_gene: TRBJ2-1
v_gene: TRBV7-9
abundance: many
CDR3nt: TGTGCCAGCAGCTCCCTATCCGGCACCCAGATCGACAATGAGCAGTTCTTC
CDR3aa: CASSSLSGTQIDNEQFF

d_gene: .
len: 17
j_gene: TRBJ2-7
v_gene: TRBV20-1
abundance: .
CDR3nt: TGCAGTGCTAGAGGGGGGAGATGGTCGGGGAGCTCCTACGAGCAGTACTTC
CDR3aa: CSARGGRWSGSSYEQYF

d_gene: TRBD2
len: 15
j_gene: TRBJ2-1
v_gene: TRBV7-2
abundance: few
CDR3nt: TGTGCCAGCAGCTCAAGCGGGAGGAAGGACAATGAGCAGTTCTTC
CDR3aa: CASSSSGRKDNEQFF

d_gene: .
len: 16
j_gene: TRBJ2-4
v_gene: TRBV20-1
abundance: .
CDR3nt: TGCAGTGCTAGAGAGGGTCAGGACGGGGCCAAAAACATTCAGTACTTC
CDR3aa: CSAREGQDGAKNIQYF

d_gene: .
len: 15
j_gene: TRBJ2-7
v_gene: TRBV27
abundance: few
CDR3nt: TGTGCCAGCAGTCCCCGGACACCGAGGGACTACGAGCAGTACTTC
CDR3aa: CASSPRTPRDYEQYF

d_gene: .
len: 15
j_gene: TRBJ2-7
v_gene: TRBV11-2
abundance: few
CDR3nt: TGTGCCAGCAGCTTTCGTGGCACGAAGGGGTACGAGCAGTACTTC
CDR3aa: CASSFRGTKGYEQYF

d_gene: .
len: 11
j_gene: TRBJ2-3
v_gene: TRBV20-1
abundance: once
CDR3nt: TGCAGTGCTACGGGCACAGATACGCAGTATTTT
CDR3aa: CSATGTDTQYF

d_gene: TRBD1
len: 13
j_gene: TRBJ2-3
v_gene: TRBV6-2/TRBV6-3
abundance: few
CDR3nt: TGTGCCAGCAGGGAGACAGGGGAAGATACGCAGTATTTT
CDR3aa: CASRETGEDTQYF

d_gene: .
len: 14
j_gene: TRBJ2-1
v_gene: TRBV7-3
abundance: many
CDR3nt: TGTGCCAGCAGGAAGGGACCCTCCTACAATGAGCAGTTCTTC
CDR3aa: CASRKGPSYNEQFF

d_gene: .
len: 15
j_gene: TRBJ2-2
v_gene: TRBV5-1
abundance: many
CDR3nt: TGCGCCAGCAAACCGGGGGGCACGAACACCGGGGAGCTGTTTTTT
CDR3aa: CASKPGGTNTGELFF

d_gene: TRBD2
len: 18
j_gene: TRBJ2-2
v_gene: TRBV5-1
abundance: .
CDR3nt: TGCGCCAGCAGCACTCCCATTAGCGGGGGGCCGAACACCGGGGAGCTGTTTTTT
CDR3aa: CASSTPISGGPNTGELFF

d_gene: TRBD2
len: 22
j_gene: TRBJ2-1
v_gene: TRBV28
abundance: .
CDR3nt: TGTGCCAGCAGTTTTGGGGTGTCGACTAGCGGGAGGGCCGGTGGCTCCTACAATGAGCAGTTCTTC
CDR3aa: CASSFGVSTSGRAGGSYNEQFF

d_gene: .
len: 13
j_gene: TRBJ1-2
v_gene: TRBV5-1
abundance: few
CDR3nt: TGCGCCAGCAGCTTGGCAGGGGACTATGGCTACACCTTC
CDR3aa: CASSLAGDYGYTF

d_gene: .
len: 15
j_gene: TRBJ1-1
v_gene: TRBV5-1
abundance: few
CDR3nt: TGCGCCAGCAAAGGCCGGACAGACATGAACACTGAAGCTTTCTTT
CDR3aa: CASKGRTDMNTEAFF

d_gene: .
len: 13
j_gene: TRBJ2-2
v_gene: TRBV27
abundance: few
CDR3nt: TGTGCCAGCTGGGCGGGGAACACCGGGGAGCTGTTTTTT
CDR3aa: CASWAGNTGELFF

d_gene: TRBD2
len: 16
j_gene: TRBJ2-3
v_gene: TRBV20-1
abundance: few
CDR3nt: TGCAGTGCCTCTGTAGGTAGCGGGGGGGCTGGAGATACGCAGTATTTT
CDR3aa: CSASVGSGGAGDTQYF

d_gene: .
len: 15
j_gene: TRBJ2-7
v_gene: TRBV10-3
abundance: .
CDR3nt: TGTGCCATCAGTGAGCCGAAACAAGCGCGCTACGAGCAGTACTTC
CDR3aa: CAISEPKQARYEQYF

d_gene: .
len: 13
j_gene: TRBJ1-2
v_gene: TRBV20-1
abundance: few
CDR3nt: TGCAGTGCTACGCCCGGGGAGGCCTATGGCTACACCTTC
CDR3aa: CSATPGEAYGYTF

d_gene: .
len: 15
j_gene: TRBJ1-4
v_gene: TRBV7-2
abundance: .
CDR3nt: TGTGCCAGCAGCCCACGGACAGCGGGTAATGAAAAACTGTTTTTT
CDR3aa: CASSPRTAGNEKLFF

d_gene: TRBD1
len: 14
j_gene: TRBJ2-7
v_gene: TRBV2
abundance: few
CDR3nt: TGTGCCAGCAGGTTACAGGGGGCACGTGACGAGCAGTACTTC
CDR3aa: CASRLQGARDEQYF

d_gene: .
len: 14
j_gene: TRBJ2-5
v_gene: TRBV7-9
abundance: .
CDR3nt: TGTGCCAGCAGCCCCGGGACCAACCAAGAGACCCAGTACTTC
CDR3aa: CASSPGTNQETQYF

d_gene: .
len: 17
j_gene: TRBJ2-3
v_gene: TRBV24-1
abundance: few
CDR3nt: TGTGCCACCAGTGATTTTGTTTCGCCAGGGAAGGGAGATACGCAGTATTTT
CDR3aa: CATSDFVSPGKGDTQYF

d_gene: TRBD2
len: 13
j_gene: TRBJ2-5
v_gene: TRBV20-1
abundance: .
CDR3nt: TGCAGTGCTAGGGGAGGGGCCGGGGAGACCCAGTACTTC
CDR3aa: CSARGGAGETQYF

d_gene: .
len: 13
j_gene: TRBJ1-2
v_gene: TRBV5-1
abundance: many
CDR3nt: TGCGCCAGCAGCTTGAGTGAGATCTATGGCTACACCTTC
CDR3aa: CASSLSEIYGYTF

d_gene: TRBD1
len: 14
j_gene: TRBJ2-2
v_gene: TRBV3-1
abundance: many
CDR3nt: TGTGCCAGCAGCCGGACAGGGCGCACCGGGGAGCTGTTTTTT
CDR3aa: CASSRTGRTGELFF

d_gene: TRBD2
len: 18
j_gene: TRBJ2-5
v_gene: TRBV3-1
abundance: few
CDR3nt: TGTGCCAGCAGCCTCAGGGCTAGCGGGAGGGCCGGGCAAGAGACCCAGTACTTC
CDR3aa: CASSLRASGRAGQETQYF

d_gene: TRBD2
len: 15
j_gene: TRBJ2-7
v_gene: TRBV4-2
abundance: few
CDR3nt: TGTGCCAGCAGCCAGCGGACTAGCTCGTCACCCTACCTGTACTTC
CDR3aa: CASSQRTSSSPYLYF

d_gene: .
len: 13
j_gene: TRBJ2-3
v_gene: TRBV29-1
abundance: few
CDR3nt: TGCAGCGTTGACAGAGTAGGCACAGATACGCAGTATTTT
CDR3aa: CSVDRVGTDTQYF

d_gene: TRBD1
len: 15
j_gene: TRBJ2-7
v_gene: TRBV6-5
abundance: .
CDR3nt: TGTGCCAGCAGTTATCGTGGGACAGGGGTCTACGAGCAGTACTTC
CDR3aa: CASSYRGTGVYEQYF

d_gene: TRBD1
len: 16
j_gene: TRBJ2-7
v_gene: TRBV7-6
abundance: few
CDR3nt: TGTGCCAGCAGCCCCCTCGCGACAGGGCCAGGTAACGAGCAGTACTTC
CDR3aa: CASSPLATGPGNEQYF

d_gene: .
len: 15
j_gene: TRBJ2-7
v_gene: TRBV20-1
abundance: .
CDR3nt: TGCAGTGCTAGAGATAGGCGGGTTAGCTCCTACGAGCAGTACTTC
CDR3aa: CSARDRRVSSYEQYF

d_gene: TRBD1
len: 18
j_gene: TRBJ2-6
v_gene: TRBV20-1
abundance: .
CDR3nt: TGCAGTGCTAGACCCGGGACAGGGATTTCCTCTGGGGCCAACGTCCTGACTTTC
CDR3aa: CSARPGTGISSGANVLTF